A single sample is the source of the 5 T cell receptor beta chains below, sequenced in a study of PD-1 blockade in classical Hodgkin lymphoma. Sequencing was performed with immunoSEQ multiplex PCR; in TCRdb, only in-frame clones are kept and a portion is missing. In the table there are tens of thousands of clones, 60% to 75% of which are singletons. Every patient was affected by relapse after autologous stem cell transplantation, while exposure to brentuximab vedotin was not uniform. The sequencing used peripheral blood mononuclear cells (PBMCs), collected at baseline. These TCRs come from a human donor with classical Hodgkin lymphoma.

J is TRBJ2-5 and V is TRBV6-5; 8 positions agree with TRBD2. The germline V gene has CDR1 MNHEY and CDR2 SVGAGI. Losses at the gene ends were 5 bases for V and 2 bases for J; bases not matched to a gene: 7. CDR3 length: 15 residues. The CDR3 reads CASSPLVAGQETQYF. CDR3 in DNA: TGTGCCAGCAGTCCGCTGGTAGCGGGGCAAGAGACCCAGTACTTC.

The chain carries TRBV9 and TRBJ1-5; D might be TRBD1 (6 bases). The germline V gene has CDR1 SGDLS and CDR2 YYNGEE. Deletions cut 4 bases from V and 6 bases from J, with 23 bases between. The CDR3 is 17 amino acids. This CDR3 reads CASSPTALGGAGQPQHF. In DNA form, the CDR3 reads TGTGCCAGCAGCCCGACAGCCCTGGGGGGGGCGGGTCAGCCCCAGCATTTT. The variable domain in full, completed from reference TRBV9 and TRBJ1-5, reads DSGVTQTPKHLITATGQRVTLRCSPRSGDLSVYWYQQSLDQGLQFLIQYYNGEERAKGNILERFSAQQFPDLHSELNLSSLELGDSALYFCASSPTALGGAGQPQHFGDGTRLSIL.

This chain connects TRBV4-1 to TRBJ1-4; no reliable D call. Per germline, CDR1 MGHRA and CDR2 YSYEKL. V lost 0 bases to trimming and J lost 7 bases, with 15 bases between them. The CDR3 spans 16 residues. CDR3 nucleotides: TGCGCCAGCAGCCAAGAAGGAGTCCTCATAACTGAAAAACTGTTTTTT. This translates into CASSQEGVLITEKLFF.

V and J are TRBV10-3 and TRBJ2-7; D gene unclear. The V and J ends lost 3 bases and 7 bases respectively, with 10 bases between them. The CDR3 is made up of 12 amino acids. Germline assignment: CDR1 ENHRY and CDR2 SYGVKD. The CDR3 DNA reads TGTGCCATCAGTGACTGGATGGGGGAGCAGTACTTC. It yields the protein CAISDWMGEQYF.

The CDR3 bases are TGCGCCAGCAGCAGTACGGGGGAGAACACTGAAGCTTTCTTT. It translates to CASSSTGENTEAFF. This sequence joins TRBV5-1 and TRBJ1-1; tentative D call: TRBD1 (5 bases). V dropped 4 bases and J dropped 1 base, with 11 bases sitting between them. The CDR3 totals 14 residues. Germline V gene lookup returns CDR1 SGHRS and CDR2 YFSETQ. The full variable domain, completed using reference TRBV5-1 and TRBJ1-1, is KAGVTQTPRYLIKTRGQQVTLSCSPISGHRSVSWYQQTPGQGLQFLFEYFSETQRNKGNFPGRFSGRQFSNSRSEMNVSTLELGDSALYLCASSSTGENTEAFFGQGTRLTVV.